The 26 T cell receptor beta chains in this list originate from one sample, sequenced in a study of cytomegalovirus exposure and HLA in healthy donors. Sequencing used immunoSEQ multiplex PCR; TCRdb keeps in-frame clones, though not all of them. The sample records fewer than 120,000 clones, around nine tenths being singletons. The sequencing input was PBMCs. The source is a woman in her thirties in good health and CMV-seropositive.

There are a few counts of this clone. The V and J genes are TRBV7-2 and TRBJ1-6, with D maybe TRBD1 (6 bases). The CDR3 extends over 14 amino acids. Between the trimmed V and J ends, which lost 5 bases and 9 bases, there was a span of 14 bases. The germline V gene encodes CDR1 SGHTA and CDR2 FQGNSA. The CDR3 loop reads CASSPLGGLSPLHF. CDR3 nucleotides: TGTGCCAGCAGCCCCTTGGGGGGGCTTTCACCCCTCCACTTT.

The chain combines TRBV18 with TRBJ1-3; no clear D gene. CDR1 is KGHSH and CDR2 is LQKENI in the germline V gene. The V end was cut by 2 bases, the J end by 4 bases, with 6 bases between. The CDR3 is made up of 13 amino acids. As DNA, the CDR3 is TGTGCCAGCTCACCAGGAGGGGGAAACACCATATATTTT. Translating it yields CASSPGGGNTIYF.

The V and J genes are TRBV7-2 and TRBJ1-5; TRBD1 is a possible D gene (6 bases). Trimming took off 1 base at V and 6 bases at J, with 7 bases between the two ends. The germline V gene encodes CDR1 SGHTA and CDR2 FQGNSA. CDR3 size: 13 residues. CDR3 residues: CASSLDRVQPQHF. CDR3 nucleotides: TGTGCCAGCAGCTTAGACAGGGTTCAGCCCCAGCATTTT.

The chain employs TRBV7-9 and TRBJ1-6; the D gene is possibly TRBD1 (6 bases). Trimming shortened V by 5 bases and J by 7 bases, and 15 bases separated the two germline ends. CDR3 length: 15 amino acids. Germline CDR1 SEHNR, CDR2 FQNEAQ (reference sequence). CDR3: CASSQGRTENSPLHF. In DNA form, the CDR3 reads TGTGCCAGCAGCCAGGGTCGGACAGAGAATTCACCCCTCCACTTT.

The V and J genes are TRBV7-7 and TRBJ2-2; a possible D gene is TRBD1 (5 bases). The V and J ends lost 4 bases and 7 bases respectively, with 10 bases between them. The germline CDR1 and CDR2 sequences are SSHAT and FNYEAQ (reference sequence). This CDR3 contains 13 residues. Here the CDR3 DNA reads TGTGCCAGCAGCTCCATAAGGGGCGGGGAGCTGTTTTTT. Encoded protein: CASSSIRGGELFF.

The V call is TRBV9, the J call TRBJ2-1; 9 bases map to TRBD1. Trimming took 2 bases from V and 7 from J; bases not matched to a gene: 7. CDR1 and CDR2 from the germline V gene are SGDLS and YYNGEE. The CDR3 contains 15 residues. CDR3 loop: CASSVGQGLMNEQFF. CDR3 in DNA: TGTGCCAGCAGCGTGGGACAGGGTCTAATGAATGAGCAGTTCTTC.

The J gene is TRBJ2-1, the V gene TRBV7-2; 8 bases fit TRBD2. J lost 5 bases, V lost 5 bases, and 11 bases had no gene match. The CDR3 loop spans 16 amino acids. Germline CDR1 is SGHTA and CDR2 is FQGNSA. The CDR3 loop is CASSRPGLGAHNEQFF. As DNA, the CDR3 is TGTGCCAGCAGCCGCCCGGGACTAGGCGCCCACAATGAGCAGTTCTTC.

V is TRBV29-1 and J is TRBJ2-5, with no clear D. Trimming left V 3 bases short and J 5 bases short, with 13 bases between. There are 13 residues in the CDR3. In germline, CDR1 is SQVTM, CDR2 ANQGSEA. Here the CDR3 DNA reads TGCAGCGTTGAGGGCAGCCTTAGGGAGACCCAGTACTTC. Protein sequence: CSVEGSLRETQYF. Supplemented by reference TRBV29-1 and TRBJ2-5, the full variable domain reads SAVISQKPSRDICQRGTSLTIQCQVDSQVTMMFWYRQQPGQSLTLIATANQGSEATYESGFVIDKFPISRPNLTFSTLTVSNMSPEDSSIYLCSVEGSLRETQYFGPGTRLLVL.

The genes are TRBV4-3 and TRBJ1-2, with TRBD1 as a possible D gene (6 bases). The V gene lost 0 bases and the J gene lost 2 bases, with 10 bases spanning the gap. The CDR3 is made up of 15 amino acids. Germline V gene lookup returns CDR1 LGHNA and CDR2 YSLEER. The CDR3 spells CASSQDAGGNYGYTF. The DNA for the CDR3 is TGCGCCAGCAGCCAAGACGCGGGGGGCAACTATGGCTACACCTTC.

The chain combines TRBV5-1 with TRBJ2-7; 16 bases are a match to TRBD2. The V segment lost 4 bases and the J segment 0 bases; nucleotides outside the gene matches: 10. Germline CDR1 and CDR2: SGHRS and YFSETQ. The CDR3 loop spans 19 amino acids. CDR3 amino acids: CASSNLGTSGRAVSYEQYF. In DNA, the CDR3 is TGCGCCAGCAGCAATCTAGGGACTAGCGGGAGGGCTGTCTCCTACGAGCAGTACTTC.

The sample holds a few counts of this clone. The chain combines TRBV7-6 with TRBJ2-3, with TRBD1 as a possible D gene (5 bases). The CDR3 contains 19 residues. The V end was cut by 1 base, the J end by 3 bases, with 23 bases between. Germline values: CDR1 SGHVS, CDR2 FNYEAQ. CDR3 in DNA: TGTGCCAGCAGCTTAGGTGCGGTTGGGGCGTTAAGTAGGACAGATACGCAGTATTTT. It yields the protein CASSLGAVGALSRTDTQYF.

The CDR3, as DNA: TGTGCCAGCTCACCGGGACAGGGTGTTGAAAAACTGTTTTTT. Translation gives CASSPGQGVEKLFF. The chain combines TRBV18 with TRBJ1-4; 9 bases match TRBD1. J lost 7 bases, V lost 3 bases, and 3 bases had no gene match. CDR3 size: 14 residues. CDR1 KGHSH and CDR2 LQKENI come from the germline V gene.

The rearrangement uses TRBV19 and TRBJ2-7; perhaps TRBD2 as D (5 bases). Trimming took off 10 bases at V and 5 bases at J, with 12 bases between the two ends. The CDR3 has 11 residues. Germline V gene data show CDR1 as LNHDA and CDR2 as SQIVND (reference sequence). The CDR3 DNA reads as TGTGCCACTCAGTACGGGGACGAGCAGTACTTC. It translates to CATQYGDEQYF.

The rearrangement joins TRBV28 to TRBJ2-3; 13 bases match TRBD2. V was clipped by 1 base and J by 8 bases; unmatched bases: 12. Germline values: CDR1 MDHEN, CDR2 SYDVKM. The CDR3 has 18 amino acids. CDR3 coding DNA: TGTGCCAGCAGTTTATTCCGGACTAGCGGGGGTTTCGGTCCTACGCAGTATTTT. Translation gives CASSLFRTSGGFGPTQYF.

The V gene is TRBV2, the J gene TRBJ2-3; 10 positions agree with TRBD2. There are 14 residues in the CDR3. Germline V lookup: CDR1 SNHLY, CDR2 FYNNEI. Trimming at V came to 4 bases and at J to 4 bases, leaving 2 bases not matched to a gene. The CDR3 DNA follows: TGTGCCAGCAGTGGACTAGCGGGCTCAGATACGCAGTATTTT. It yields the protein CASSGLAGSDTQYF.

This chain uses TRBV14 with TRBJ1-1; 7 nucleotides match TRBD1. V was clipped by 5 bases and J by 2 bases; unmatched bases: 8. CDR3 length equals 15 residues. The V gene's germline CDR1 is SGHDN and CDR2 FVKESK. In DNA form, the CDR3 reads TGTGCCAGCAGCATATCAGGGGGACTTAACACTGAAGCTTTCTTT. Its protein is CASSISGGLNTEAFF.

The chain is built from TRBV5-6 and TRBJ2-5; weak D call: TRBD1 (6 bases). Per the germline V gene, CDR1 is SGHDT and CDR2 is YYEEEE. The V gene lost 3 bases and the J gene lost 7 bases, with 16 bases spanning the gap. CDR3 length: 14 amino acids. CDR3 sequence reads: CASSSPMQGRTQYF. The CDR3 coding sequence is TGTGCCAGCAGCTCGCCTATGCAGGGGAGGACCCAGTACTTC. The entire variable domain, with the rest obtained from reference TRBV5-6 and TRBJ2-5, is as follows: DAGVTQSPTHLIKTRGQQVTLRCSPKSGHDTVSWYQQALGQGPQFIFQYYEEEERQRGNFPDRFSGHQFPNYSSELNVNALLLGDSALYLCASSSPMQGRTQYFGPGTRLLVL.

The rearrangement links TRBV28 to TRBJ1-3; no clear D. V dropped 8 bases and J dropped 0 bases, with 8 bases sitting between them. Per the germline V gene, CDR1 is MDHEN and CDR2 is SYDVKM. The CDR3 is made up of 13 amino acids. CDR3 residues: CASLSSSGNTIYF. The CDR3 DNA is TGTGCCAGCCTATCGTCCTCTGGAAACACCATATATTTT.

This clone came up many times. This chain uses TRBV4-3 with TRBJ2-2; 8 nucleotides align to TRBD2. This CDR3 has 14 amino acids. Germline values: CDR1 LGHNA, CDR2 YSLEER. Losses at the gene ends were 4 bases for V and 7 bases for J; bases not matched to a gene: 5. CDR3 in amino acids: CASSPNSGIGELFF. CDR3 DNA sequence: TGCGCCAGCAGCCCGAATAGCGGGATCGGGGAGCTGTTTTTT.

The chain has TRBV5-6 and TRBJ2-7; unclear D gene. The V end lost 0 bases, the J end lost 7 bases, and 5 bases lay between the germline ends. The length of the CDR3 is 11 residues. Germline V lookup: CDR1 SGHDT, CDR2 YYEEEE. CDR3 loop: CASSLGLEQYF. The CDR3 DNA reads TGTGCCAGCAGCTTGGGTCTTGAGCAGTACTTC.

DNA of the CDR3: TGTGCCAGCAGCGTAGAGCGGGGGGTGGGCGCCAGCTCCTACAATGAGCAGTTCTTC. The encoded protein is CASSVERGVGASSYNEQFF. The chain is built from TRBV9 and TRBJ2-1; 9 bases align to TRBD2. V shed 0 bases, J shed 0 bases, and the junction held 10 bases outside the gene matches. The CDR3 consists of 19 residues. Germline CDR1 and CDR2: SGDLS and YYNGEE.

The chain couples TRBV5-6 to TRBJ2-2; 7 nucleotides line up with TRBD2. CDR3 length: 12 amino acids. CDR1 SGHDT and CDR2 YYEEEE come from the germline V gene. The V gene end was trimmed by 4 bases and the J gene end by 6 bases; junction bases not matched to a gene: 0. The CDR3 region is CASSAGAGELFF. The CDR3 bases are TGTGCCAGCAGCGCGGGGGCCGGGGAGCTGTTTTTT. The entire variable domain, with the rest obtained from reference TRBV5-6 and TRBJ2-2, is as follows: DAGVTQSPTHLIKTRGQQVTLRCSPKSGHDTVSWYQQALGQGPQFIFQYYEEEERQRGNFPDRFSGHQFPNYSSELNVNALLLGDSALYLCASSAGAGELFFGEGSRLTVL.

This chain joins TRBV5-1 and TRBJ2-7, with TRBD2 matching over 9 bases. The CDR3 length is 16 residues. The germline V gene has CDR1 SGHRS and CDR2 YFSETQ. Losses at the gene ends were 2 bases for V and 1 base for J; bases not matched to a gene: 7. CDR3 sequence reads: CASSFPSSGGSYEQYF. CDR3 sequence (DNA): TGCGCCAGCAGCTTCCCCAGTAGCGGGGGATCCTACGAGCAGTACTTC. The full variable domain, rest sourced from reference TRBV5-1 and TRBJ2-7, is KAGVTQTPRYLIKTRGQQVTLSCSPISGHRSVSWYQQTPGQGLQFLFEYFSETQRNKGNFPGRFSGRQFSNSRSEMNVSTLELGDSALYLCASSFPSSGGSYEQYFGPGTRLTVT.

The chain couples TRBV4-1 to TRBJ1-4; 7 bases are shared with TRBD1. CDR1 and CDR2 (germline): MGHRA, YSYEKL. V shed 5 bases and J 5 bases; nucleotides not matched to a gene: 11. This CDR3 has 16 amino acids. CDR3 loop: CASSVRGAGANEKLFF. CDR3 nucleotides: TGCGCCAGCAGCGTCAGGGGGGCAGGGGCGAATGAAAAACTGTTTTTT.

The CDR3 region is CASSVGLAGYEQYF. CDR3 nucleotide sequence: TGTGCCAGCAGCGTAGGACTAGCGGGCTACGAGCAGTACTTC. V gene TRBV9 combines with J gene TRBJ2-7, with TRBD2 matching 10 bases. The CDR3 length is 14 residues. Trimming at V came to 0 bases and at J to 3 bases, leaving 0 bases not matched to a gene. CDR1 is SGDLS and CDR2 is YYNGEE in the germline V gene.

The CDR3 region is CASRTNTQGAGTDTQYF. The DNA for the CDR3 is TGCGCCAGCAGAACCAATACACAGGGGGCGGGCACAGATACGCAGTATTTT. The chain has TRBV5-1 and TRBJ2-3, with 9 bases identical to TRBD1. The germline V gene has CDR1 SGHRS and CDR2 YFSETQ. The CDR3 sequence is 17 residues long. V lost 5 bases to trimming and J lost 1 base; unmatched junction nucleotides: 11. Complete variable domain (other parts from reference TRBV5-1 and TRBJ2-3): KAGVTQTPRYLIKTRGQQVTLSCSPISGHRSVSWYQQTPGQGLQFLFEYFSETQRNKGNFPGRFSGRQFSNSRSEMNVSTLELGDSALYLCASRTNTQGAGTDTQYFGPGTRLTVL.